This TCR beta chain originates from a study of identical twins. Study conclusions and caveats: The analysis was cross-sectional rather than longitudinal within donors.

This clonotype was observed a few times. The antigen is unknown. Between the trimmed V and J ends, which lost 3 bases and 0 bases, there was a span of 5 bases. This CDR3 is built from 13 residues. With template switching, a universal primer site was added, and the cDNA carried unique molecular identifiers. TCRdb fed the 5' RACE reads into MiXCR, producing one record per CDR3 protein. The sample carries about 190,000 distinct CDR3 sequences, roughly 15% recorded once. The sample also formed part of further work on T cells expressing NK-cell markers. This second study says: The TCR beta repertoires were obtained from sorted CD3+CD56+NKG2C+, CD3+CD56+NKG2C- and CD3+CD56-NKG2C+ T cells. Several of the donors carried dominant NKG2C+ clonotypes that took up roughly 1.0-7.5% of their CD8+ T cells.

Sequences were obtained from CD8+ T cells sorted from blood. The J gene is TRBJ1-2, the V gene TRBV12-3 or TRBV12-4; the D gene is possibly TRBD1 (5 bases). This receptor was obtained from a woman in her late teens or twenties in good health. The CDR3 sequence is CASSLGANYGYTF. Written as DNA, the CDR3 is TGTGCCAGCAGTTTGGGGGCTAACTATGGCTACACCTTC.